Below, one T cell receptor (beta chain) is given with its context. This sample was included in a study of cytomegalovirus exposure and HLA in healthy donors. Across the whole study: The study placed 80% to 90% of its 350 to 450 genotyped donors in the Caucasian-associated ancestry cluster.

J was trimmed by 0 bases and V by 4 bases; bases with no gene match: 18. The CDR3 covers 20 residues. CDR1 SGHKS and CDR2 YYEKEE come from the germline V gene (reference sequence). Vbeta (60) and Jbeta (13) primers were used in the PCR. Method: immunoSEQ multiplex PCR; TCRdb's copy keeps in-frame clones and lacks some. The top ten clones hold over 10% of a sample with about 42,000 clones, about 50% of them seen once. The clonotype was recovered from a human donor in good health. The chain joins TRBV5-5 to TRBJ2-1; 8 nucleotides agree with TRBD1. Sequenced: PBMCs. The CDR3 region is CASSPTQGQAKARSYNEQFF. The CDR3 DNA follows: TGTGCCAGCAGCCCTACCCAGGGACAGGCCAAAGCCCGCTCCTACAATGAGCAGTTCTTC.